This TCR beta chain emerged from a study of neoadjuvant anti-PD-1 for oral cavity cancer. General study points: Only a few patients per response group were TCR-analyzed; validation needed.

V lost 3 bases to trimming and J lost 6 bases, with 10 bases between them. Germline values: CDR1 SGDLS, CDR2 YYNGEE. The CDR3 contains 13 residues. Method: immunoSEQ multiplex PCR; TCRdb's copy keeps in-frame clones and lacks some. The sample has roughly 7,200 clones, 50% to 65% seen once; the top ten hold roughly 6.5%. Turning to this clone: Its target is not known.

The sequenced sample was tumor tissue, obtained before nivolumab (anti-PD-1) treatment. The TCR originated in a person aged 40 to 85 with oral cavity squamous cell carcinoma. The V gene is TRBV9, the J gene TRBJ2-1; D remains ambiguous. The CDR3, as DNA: TGTGCCAGCAGCGGGGAACCTACCAATGAGCAGTTCTTC. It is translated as CASSGEPTNEQFF.